This T cell receptor beta chain comes out of a study of T-cell memory formation after mild COVID-19. TCRdb reanalysed the 5' RACE reads using MiXCR and keeps one entry per CDR3 protein. The profile covers about 340,000 distinct CDR3 sequences, with approximately 12% appearing a single time and about 20% taken by the ten largest. Looked up from germline, CDR1 is SGHTA and CDR2 is FQGTGA. The V gene end was trimmed by 5 bases and the J gene end by 5 bases; junction bases not matched to a gene: 9. The CDR3 runs to 16 residues. This clonotype was detected a few times. The sample taken for sequencing was PBMCs or a T cell subset sorted from them (not recorded which). The receptor's source is a man younger than 30 who had mild COVID-19 (a few samples of this study predate the infection). Cell type and time point are not known. The rearrangement joins TRBV7-3 to TRBJ1-5, with 10 bases identical to TRBD1. In DNA form, the CDR3 reads TGTGCCAGCAGCCCGACCTATGGGACAGGGGATCAGCCCCAGCATTTT. It yields the protein CASSPTYGTGDQPQHF. Combining the CDR3 with reference TRBV7-3 and TRBJ1-5 gives the whole variable domain GAGVSQTPSNKVTEKGKYVELRCDPISGHTALYWYRQSLGQGPEFLIYFQGTGAADDSGLPNDRFFAVRPEGSVSTLKIQRTERGDSAVYLCASSPTYGTGDQPQHFGDGTRLSIL.